This T cell receptor beta chain is drawn from a study of blood T cells in healthy people across ages. As for this clonotype: What it binds is unknown.

Overall study results and limits: Calculation of diversity from one million T cells yielded estimates considered to be underestimates. A roughly linear age-dependent decrease characterized TCR beta diversity per million T cells. Samples with more naive T cells showed higher observed beta diversity.

V was clipped by 3 bases and J by 2 bases, with 8 bases between them. CDR3 size: 13 residues. The germline V gene encodes CDR1 ENHRY and CDR2 SYGVKD. Combining a sample-barcoded 5' primer with a J-beta primer mix, a second PCR ran for roughly 6 to 11 cycles. TCRdb re-called the 5' RACE reads with MiXCR, one entry per CDR3 protein. The table lists roughly 900,000 distinct CDR3 sequences, around 26% of them singletons. The amount of total RNA extracted per sample was at least 5.5 micrograms. The sample comprised blood. The chain carries TRBV10-3 and TRBJ2-7, with D perhaps matching TRBD1 (6 bases). The TCR comes from a woman older than 75 in good health. CDR3 sequence: CAISERQAYEQYF. CDR3 sequence (DNA): TGTGCCATCAGTGAAAGACAGGCCTACGAGCAGTACTTC.